This T cell receptor (beta chain) was recovered during a study of blood T cell repertoires in COVID-19. The Seattle patients joined while their infection was active and were tracked longitudinally afterward. V was pared by 1 base and J by 0 bases, with 4 bases between. The germline CDR1 and CDR2 sequences are LGHNA and YSLEER. The CDR3 extends over 14 amino acids. Sequencing used immunoSEQ multiplex PCR; TCRdb keeps in-frame clones, though not all of them. The sample lists hundreds of thousands of clones, more than 70% seen once, with approximately 3% in the top ten. The sequence derives from a woman between 25 and 40 years old with COVID-19, enrolled during active disease. The sequencing input was peripheral blood. J is TRBJ2-1 and V is TRBV4-3, with D unresolved. CDR3 residues: CASSQASSYNEQFF. The CDR3 nucleotides are TGCGCCAGCAGCCAAGCGAGCTCCTACAATGAGCAGTTCTTC.